Described below is a single T cell receptor (beta chain) sequence and its context. Its antigen remains unknown. V lost 5 bases and J 6 bases, leaving 17 bases between the germline ends. This CDR3 has 15 amino acids. This sample stems from a study of blood T cells in healthy people across ages. General study results and limits: The unsorted PBMCs prevented any conclusive comparison of naive versus antigen-experienced cells.

With a J-beta primer mix and a sample-barcoded 5' primer, a second PCR ran roughly 6 to 11 cycles. The authors tagged each cDNA molecule using a template-switch adaptor with 12 random nucleotides. Using its own MiXCR run on the 5' RACE reads, TCRdb lists one record per CDR3 protein. The repertoire consists of approximately 1,700,000 distinct CDR3 sequences, with roughly two fifths occurring once and the leading ten covering under 25%. The sample comprised blood. The TCR comes from a human donor in good health. J is TRBJ1-5 and V is TRBV12-3 or TRBV12-4; D may be TRBD1 (5 bases). This CDR3 reads CASSPREGISQPQHF. The DNA of the CDR3 is TGTGCCAGCAGTCCCCGGGAGGGGATTAGTCAGCCCCAGCATTTT.